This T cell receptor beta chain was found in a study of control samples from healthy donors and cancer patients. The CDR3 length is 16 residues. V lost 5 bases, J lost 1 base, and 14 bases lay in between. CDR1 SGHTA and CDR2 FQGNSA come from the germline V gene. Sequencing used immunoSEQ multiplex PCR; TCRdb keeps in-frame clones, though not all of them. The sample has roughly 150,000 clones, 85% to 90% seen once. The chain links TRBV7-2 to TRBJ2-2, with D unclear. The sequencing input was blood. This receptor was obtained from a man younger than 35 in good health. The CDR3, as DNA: TGTGCCAGCAGCCGTAGGTCGGTAGGGAACACCGGGGAGCTGTTTTTT. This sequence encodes CASSRRSVGNTGELFF.